This T cell receptor beta chain was sequenced during a study of blood T cell repertoires in COVID-19. Germline V CDR1 and CDR2: LGHDT, YNNKEL (reference sequence). V lost 5 bases to trimming and J lost 1 base, with 9 bases between them. The CDR3 is 14 residues long. Some clones are missing from TCRdb's copy, which holds only in-frame ones; the method was immunoSEQ multiplex PCR. The table records approximately 280,000 clones, around 91% of them present only once. This rearrangement joins TRBV3-1 (or the pseudogene TRBV3-2) to TRBJ2-4; D possibly corresponds to TRBD2 (5 bases). This receptor was identified in a woman between 55 and 75 years old with acute or convalescent COVID-19. Sequencing was performed on peripheral blood. CDR3 bases: TGTGCCAGCAGCTTCCCGGGGGCCAAAAACATTCAGTACTTC. Translating it yields CASSFPGAKNIQYF.